The rows below give T cell receptor beta chains drawn from one sample of a study of cytomegalovirus exposure and HLA in healthy donors. The data were produced by immunoSEQ multiplex PCR, yet TCRdb's version contains in-frame clones alone and is incomplete. The sample yields over 200,000 clones, around four fifths seen once. Sequenced: PBMCs. The receptors shown here come from a male donor in good health and CMV-seronegative. Each CDR3 is given with its conserved first and last residue. The D gene is left open where the match is weak. The size field is filled for only some rows; it gives once, few, many or a size class.

>NA|TRBJ1-3|NA|14|TRBV18
TGTGCCAGCTCACCGACAGACTCTGGAAACACCATATATTTT
CASSPTDSGNTIYF
>TRBD1|TRBJ1-1|NA|15|TRBV19
TGTGCCAGTAGTATTTTCGGGACAGCGAACACTGAAGCTTTCTTT
CASSIFGTANTEAFF
>TRBD2|TRBJ2-1|NA|16|TRBV7-9
TGTGCCAGCAGCTTAGCCTTAGCGGGAGGTTACAATGAGCAGTTCTTC
CASSLALAGGYNEQFF
>NA|TRBJ2-1|NA|13|TRBV6-1
TGTGCCAGCAGGAATCGGACTTACAATGAGCAGTTCTTC
CASRNRTYNEQFF
>NA|TRBJ1-3|NA|16|TRBV18
TGTGCCAGCTCACCACTACAGAGAGACTCTGGAAACACCATATATTTT
CASSPLQRDSGNTIYF
>NA|TRBJ1-1|few|13|TRBV5-4
TGTGCCAGCAGCTTGGTCAGGAACACTGAAGCTTTCTTT
CASSLVRNTEAFF
>TRBD2|TRBJ2-3|NA|15|TRBV27
TGTGCCAGCAGTTTCCCCAGCGGGAACGCAGATACGCAGTATTTT
CASSFPSGNADTQYF
>TRBD1|TRBJ1-5|NA|14|TRBV2
TGTGCCAGCAGGGGGACAGGGGGCGAACAGCCCCAGCATTTT
CASRGTGGEQPQHF
>NA|TRBJ2-7|NA|14|TRBV5-1
TGCGCCAGCAGCTCAGGGGCGGGGGACCACGAGCAGTACTTC
CASSSGAGDHEQYF
>NA|TRBJ1-1|NA|14|TRBV7-8
TGTGCCAGCAGCTCGCAAAGAGATAACACTGAAGCTTTCTTT
CASSSQRDNTEAFF
>NA|TRBJ1-2|NA|13|TRBV6-6
TGTGCCACCAACAGGGATCTTAACTATGGCTACACCTTC
CATNRDLNYGYTF
>NA|TRBJ2-6|NA|14|TRBV28
TGTGCCAGCACGCGGAGTGCTGGGGCCAACGTCCTGACTTTC
CASTRSAGANVLTF
>NA|TRBJ2-7|NA|13|TRBV5-4
TGTGCCAGCAGCTTTAGTTACTCCTACGAGCAGTACTTC
CASSFSYSYEQYF
>NA|TRBJ2-7|NA|14|TRBV2
TGTGCCAGCAGCCCTCCAGGAGGAGAATACGAGCAGTACTTC
CASSPPGGEYEQYF
>NA|TRBJ2-7|NA|13|TRBV4-1
TGCGCCAGCAGCCTTACAGTTACCTACGAGCAGTACTTC
CASSLTVTYEQYF
>TRBD1|TRBJ2-7|NA|16|TRBV19
TGTGCCAGTACCCCCAGTGGGACAGGAACCTCCTACGAGCAGTACTTC
CASTPSGTGTSYEQYF
>NA|TRBJ2-1|once|16|TRBV5-1
TGCGCCAGCAGCTTGGCCCCGGGTGATGGGAGCAATGAGCAGTTCTTC
CASSLAPGDGSNEQFF
>NA|TRBJ1-1|NA|12|TRBV25-1
TGTGCCAGCAGTGTTGGACTCACTGAAGCTTTCTTT
CASSVGLTEAFF
>NA|TRBJ2-7|NA|16|TRBV28
TGTGCCAGCACCTCGGGAGGGGCAGGGGGATCCTACGAGCAGTACTTC
CASTSGGAGGSYEQYF
>TRBD1|TRBJ1-2|NA|16|TRBV11-2
TGTGCCAGCAGCGCCACCGGGACAGGGAAAAACTATGGCTACACCTTC
CASSATGTGKNYGYTF
>TRBD1|TRBJ1-1|NA|14|TRBV28
TGTGCCAGCAGTGCGCAGGGGGGAGGCACTGAAGCTTTCTTT
CASSAQGGGTEAFF
>TRBD2|TRBJ2-2|NA|17|TRBV9
TGTGCCAGCAGCCAGAAGGGACTAGCGGGAGGTGGCGGGGAGCTGTTTTTT
CASSQKGLAGGGGELFF
>NA|TRBJ2-1|NA|17|TRBV19
TGTGCCAGTAGTATAGAGGGCGAGTTTAAAGGAATCAATGAGCAGTTCTTC
CASSIEGEFKGINEQFF
>NA|TRBJ2-1|NA|16|TRBV28
TGTGCCAGCTACCCTCCCCTCGGACATGGGTGGAATGAGCAGTTCTTC
CASYPPLGHGWNEQFF
>NA|TRBJ2-7|NA|14|TRBV6-1
TGTGCCAGCAGTGAAGCTCTTTGGGGGCACGAGCAGTACTTC
CASSEALWGHEQYF
>NA|TRBJ2-7|NA|14|TRBV15
TGTGCCACCAGCGCCTCACGGGGGTCCTACGAGCAGTACTTC
CATSASRGSYEQYF